The rows below give T cell receptor beta chains drawn from one sample of a study of cytomegalovirus exposure and HLA in healthy donors. Using immunoSEQ multiplex PCR, the repertoire was profiled, and TCRdb retains in-frame clones only, with some absent. The sample yields approximately 120,000 clones, around 82% seen once. Sequenced sample: PBMCs. The receptors here all came from a man aged 40-50 years in good health and CMV-seronegative. CDR3s include the opening cysteine and the closing phenylalanine or tryptophan. A D gene is named only where the DNA matches it firmly. Not every row has a clone size; where given, it reads once, few, many or a size class.

TRBJ1-1 | TRBV18 | few | TRBD1 | TGTGCCAGCTCACCACCTGACAGGGGCTTGGCTTTCTTT | CASSPPDRGLAFF
TRBJ1-1 | TRBV6-5 | - | - | TGTGCCAGCAGTTCCGTTCGGGGGAACACTGAAGCTTTCTTT | CASSSVRGNTEAFF
TRBJ2-7 | TRBV7-7 | - | - | TGTGCCAGCAGCTTATATTGCGAGCAGTACTTC | CASSLYCEQYF
TRBJ2-3 | TRBV5-1 | - | TRBD1 | TGCGCCAGCAGCTCCGGACAGGGAGCAGATACGCAGTATTTT | CASSSGQGADTQYF
TRBJ1-2 | TRBV6-1 | - | - | TGTGCCAGCAGGACCGGGACATCGAGCTATGGCTACACCTTC | CASRTGTSSYGYTF
TRBJ1-4 | TRBV11-2 | - | - | TGTGCCAGCAGCTTAGATCGGGGGGAAAAACTGTTTTTT | CASSLDRGEKLFF
TRBJ1-1 | TRBV5-1 | - | - | TGCGCCAGCAGCCCCCGTGCTGGGAGTGGAGGCACTGAAGCTTTCTTT | CASSPRAGSGGTEAFF
TRBJ1-1 | TRBV5-1 | - | - | TGCGCCAGCAGCTTGATAAAGAGGTCTGAAGCTTTCTTT | CASSLIKRSEAFF
TRBJ2-2 | TRBV28 | once | TRBD1 | TGTGCCGGCGGACAGGGAAACACCGGGGAGCTGTTTTTT | CAGGQGNTGELFF
TRBJ2-7 | TRBV9 | - | TRBD1 | TGTGCCAGCAGCGTAAAACCGGGACAGGGAGGTCTCGAGCAGTACTTC | CASSVKPGQGGLEQYF
TRBJ1-2 | TRBV9 | - | - | TGTGCCAGCAGCGCCTTTGGAGAGGGTGGCTATGGCTACACCTTC | CASSAFGEGGYGYTF
TRBJ2-2 | TRBV19 | - | - | TGTGCCAGTTCCCGCCTTAGCGGGGAGCTGTTTTTT | CASSRLSGELFF
TRBJ1-4 | TRBV4-1 | - | TRBD1 | TGCGCCAGCAGCCGGGACAGGGCAACTAATGAAAAACTGTTTTTT | CASSRDRATNEKLFF
TRBJ1-5 | TRBV4-3 | - | TRBD1 | TGCGCCAGCAGCACTGACAGGGCGAGCAATCAGCCCCAGCATTTT | CASSTDRASNQPQHF
TRBJ2-3 | TRBV9 | once | TRBD2 | TGTGCCAGCAGCGGGGGCGGGGGATCCACAGATACGCAGTATTTT | CASSGGGGSTDTQYF
TRBJ1-1 | TRBV7-2 | - | - | TGTGCCAGCAGCTTAGCGAAGAGGCACCAAGGAAGCGCTGAAGCTTTCTTT | CASSLAKRHQGSAEAFF
TRBJ2-3 | TRBV7-9 | - | TRBD1 | TGTGCCAGCAGCTTAGACAGGGGGAAGAGGGCAGATACGCAGTATTTT | CASSLDRGKRADTQYF
TRBJ2-7 | TRBV5-4 | - | TRBD1 | TGTGCCAGCAGCGGAGCACGGACAGGTCCCTACGAGCAGTACTTC | CASSGARTGPYEQYF
TRBJ2-7 | TRBV5-6 | - | - | TGTGCCAGCAGCTTTCAGGGCAACGAGCAGTACTTC | CASSFQGNEQYF
TRBJ1-5 | TRBV5-1 | - | - | TGCGCCAGCAGCTTGGACAGTTTCAATCAGCCCCAGCATTTT | CASSLDSFNQPQHF
TRBJ1-6 | TRBV11-2 | - | TRBD1 | TGTGCCAGCAGCTTAGGCCCCGGGGGACAGGGGAATTCACCCCTCCACTTT | CASSLGPGGQGNSPLHF
TRBJ2-3 | TRBV6-7 | - | - | TGTGCCAGCAGTATGACTACTCCCCCGTCGGGAGATACGCAGTATTTT | CASSMTTPPSGDTQYF
TRBJ2-3 | TRBV29-1 | - | TRBD2 | TGCAGCGCGCCGGGACTAGCGGGGGACACAGATACGCAGTATTTT | CSAPGLAGDTDTQYF
TRBJ1-1 | TRBV4-3 | few | - | TGCGCCAGCAGCCAAGACCCTCGGACTGAAGCTTTCTTT | CASSQDPRTEAFF
TRBJ1-5 | TRBV7-8 | - | - | TGTGCCAGCAGCTTAGTCTCACGGGAGGATCAGCCCCAGCATTTT | CASSLVSREDQPQHF
TRBJ2-1 | TRBV5-6 | few | TRBD2 | TGTGCCAGCAGCTGGGGGGGGACTATTGAGCAGTTCTTC | CASSWGGTIEQFF